This TCR beta chain was observed in a study of identical twins. V was pared by 3 bases and J by 1 base, with 8 bases between. This CDR3 region has 14 residues. Germline V gene data show CDR1 as SGHRS and CDR2 as YFSETQ. One entry per CDR3 protein, called by TCRdb with MiXCR from the 5' RACE reads. The sample gives approximately 500,000 distinct CDR3 sequences, less than 25% of which show up once; 2.5% to 3.5% is in the top ten. The same data also went into a second study, on T cells expressing NK-cell markers. That study reports: Also leading the CD3+CD56-NKG2C+ fraction in several donors were these clonotypes.

The receptor was derived from a woman younger than 35 in good health. This sequence joins TRBV5-1 and TRBJ2-4, with D hard to call. Sequencing was performed on CD4+ T cells sorted from blood. The CDR3 protein is CASSSLQAKNIQYF. CDR3 coding DNA: TGCGCCAGCAGCTCCCTCCAGGCCAAAAACATTCAGTACTTC.